Listed here is a single TCR beta chain. Its specific antigen is unknown. No per-base quality is available; no much larger clone lies one base away. Taken from the germline V gene, the CDR1 and CDR2 loops are SGHVS and FNYEAQ. Reading from cysteine to phenylalanine, the CDR3 counts 15 amino acids. Kept here is only the CDR3 DNA, which spans 45 bases and is read in frame from base 1. The trim is 3 bases for V and 4 bases for J, with a gap of 13 bases between the germline ends. These data come from a study of blood T cell repertoires in COVID-19 (dated by TCRdb to 2020 to 2021). For the study in its entirety: Collaborator samples came from the United States, Italy and Spain and covered acute and convalescent phases of COVID-19. The material from the prospective study consisted of cDNA or gDNA derived from T cells, B-cell-depleted T cells, or PBMCs. Subjects who had been exposed to COVID-19, were actively infected with it, or had recovered from it provided the deeply sampled blood TCRbeta repertoires that made up the dataset. The repertoires were made available in a free public database intended to serve as a resource for research on the immune response to SARS-CoV-2. The samples were drawn from the first 160 participants of the ongoing ImmuneRACE study and from roughly 1,300 subjects provided by 6 global collaborators. Nearly every sample came with metadata listing a de-identified subject ID, COVID-19 status, age in years and sex. Where HLA class I and class II types were available, the types were taken from metadata supplied by the sample provider, not from assay-based typing.

Participants in the prospective study were aged roughly 18 to 100 years, lived in under 30 United States geographic areas, and enrolled through a virtual design. In the prospective study, participants were assigned to cohorts based on the clinical history participants reported in a screening survey and a study questionnaire. Recovered participants in ImmuneRACE Cohort 3 were defined as having two consecutive negative NP/OP PCR tests, clearance from a healthcare professional, or resolution of symptoms. In the prospective study, whole blood, serum and a nasopharyngeal or oropharyngeal swab were collected from each participant by mobile phlebotomists. Additional blood draws and questionnaires over an approximately two-month period could optionally be provided by prospective study participants. Before DNA extraction, blood samples from the prospective study were shipped at room temperature or frozen.

The immunoSEQ Assay, a bias-controlled multiplex PCR, was used to amplify TCRbeta CDR3 regions from genomic DNA. As for how the authors treated the data: Nucleated cell counts per sample were estimated from amplification of reference gene primers within the assay. To quantify the absolute abundance of each unique TCRbeta CDR3 rearrangement, sequence reads were collapsed and filtered. For each sample, productive Simpson clonality was calculated as the square root of Simpson's diversity index across productive rearrangements. Held by TCRdb, this immuneACCESS table contains in-frame sequences only and omits some clones. Under half of the omission traces to an unresolved V gene where checked; the cause of the rest is unknown. That table gives V, J and clone size, and the DNA gave D and trimming. The sample data list fewer than 400,000 clones, and over 80% of these were observed just once. The top ten constitute about 5% of the sample.

Results and caveats for the whole study, not just this receptor: Clinical and demographic metadata were provided uncurated, with the amount varying by source and participant.

Material: PBMCs or T cells enriched from blood (not recorded which). The rearrangement combines TRBV7-6 with TRBJ2-1; TRBD2 is a possible D gene, resting on 5 matching bases. The receptor was isolated from a man aged 30 to 39 who had recovered from COVID-19. The nucleotide sequence reads TGTGCCAGCAGCTTGGGGTTGGGCGGGTACAATGAGCAGTTCTTC. Its protein product is CASSLGLGGYNEQFF. Supplemented by the reference TRBV7-6 and TRBJ2-1 proteins around the CDR3, the complete variable domain is GAGVSQSPRYKVTKRGQDVALRCDPISGHVSLYWYRQALGQGPEFLTYFNYEAQQDKSGLPNDRFSAERPEGSISTLTIQRTEQRDSAMYRCASSLGLGGYNEQFFGPGTRLTVL.